These T cell receptor beta chains were read from a single sample in a study of blood T cells in healthy people across ages. TCRdb itself ran the 5' RACE reads through MiXCR, one entry per CDR3 protein. The sample has around 800,000 distinct CDR3 sequences, roughly 25% seen once; the top ten hold over 2.5%. A further study also used this sample, focusing on T cells of mothers and their children.

Sequences were obtained from blood. These receptors all stem from a boy between 10 and 17 years old in good health. The CDR3 runs from the conserved cysteine through the conserved F or W. A D gene is named only where the DNA matches it firmly. Expanded clones get a size class; other rows say once, few or many, or leave the size out.

>TRBV5-5|few|TRBJ1-6|TRBD1
CASSTGQGSQKFNSPLHF
TGCGCCAGCAGCACCGGACAGGGGTCCCAAAAATTTAATTCACCCCTCCACTTT
>TRBV7-3|few|TRBJ2-1|.
CASSKDSSSYNEQFF
TGTGCCAGCAGCAAAGACAGCAGCTCCTACAATGAGCAGTTCTTC
>TRBV10-1|.|TRBJ2-1|TRBD2
CASSPRRLAGGEQFF
TGCGCCAGCAGTCCCCGGAGGCTAGCGGGTGGTGAGCAGTTCTTC
>TRBV12-3/TRBV12-4|.|TRBJ2-1|TRBD1
CASSPGGSPSSSYNEQFF
TGTGCCAGCAGTCCAGGGGGCTCCCCCTCCAGCTCGTACAATGAGCAGTTCTTC
>TRBV5-6|.|TRBJ2-5|.
CASRVGRNQETQYF
TGTGCCAGCAGGGTAGGACGCAACCAAGAGACCCAGTACTTC
>TRBV20-1|few|TRBJ2-5|TRBD1
CSARKMGRGRVETQYF
TGCAGTGCTAGGAAGATGGGCAGGGGGCGAGTAGAGACCCAGTACTTC
>TRBV4-1|few|TRBJ1-2|.
CASSQPGTTNYGYTF
TGCGCCAGCAGCCAACCCGGGACAACTAACTATGGCTACACCTTC
>TRBV12-3/TRBV12-4|.|TRBJ1-2|.
CASSLGRVSNGYTF
TGTGCCAGCAGTTTGGGACGGGTTTCCAATGGCTACACCTTC
>TRBV29-1|once|TRBJ1-1|TRBD1
CSARQGEAFF
TGCAGCGCGAGACAGGGTGAAGCTTTCTTT
>TRBV28|.|TRBJ2-3|.
CASRESDTQYF
TGTGCCAGCAGGGAGTCAGATACGCAGTATTTT
>TRBV28|.|TRBJ2-1|.
CASSGALVRGEQFF
TGTGCCAGCAGTGGAGCACTGGTTCGTGGTGAGCAGTTCTTC
>TRBV12-3/TRBV12-4|few|TRBJ2-7|TRBD1
CASRHRGPLGEQYF
TGTGCCAGCAGGCACAGGGGGCCTCTTGGCGAGCAGTACTTC
>TRBV7-2|few|TRBJ2-1|.
CASSWTASLDNEQFF
TGTGCCAGCAGTTGGACGGCTTCCTTGGACAATGAGCAGTTCTTC
>TRBV7-7|few|TRBJ2-5|TRBD2
CATGTSGGRETQYF
TGTGCCACAGGGACTAGCGGGGGGCGAGAGACCCAGTACTTC
>TRBV11-1|.|TRBJ1-5|TRBD1
CASSLTGTGQPQHF
TGTGCCAGCAGCTTAACCGGGACAGGACAGCCCCAGCATTTT
>TRBV12-5|few|TRBJ2-7|.
CASGLRGTYEQYF
TGTGCTAGTGGCCTAAGGGGGACCTACGAGCAGTACTTC
>TRBV27|.|TRBJ2-1|.
CASSLSTPSRQVFLSYNEQFF
TGTGCCAGCAGTTTATCGACCCCCTCCCGACAGGTCTTCCTCTCCTACAATGAGCAGTTCTTC
>TRBV7-9|few|TRBJ2-1|.
CASSSRQRSYNEQFF
TGTGCCAGCAGCTCCAGACAGAGAAGTTACAATGAGCAGTTCTTC
>TRBV5-1|.|TRBJ1-3|TRBD1
CASSYTTGTGRNTIYF
TGCGCCAGCAGTTATACTACCGGGACAGGGAGAAACACCATATATTTT
>TRBV29-1|few|TRBJ2-1|.
CSVVWGRVDEQFF
TGCAGCGTTGTGTGGGGGCGGGTAGATGAGCAGTTCTTC
>TRBV5-1|few|TRBJ1-6|TRBD1
CASSAGGAGSPLHF
TGCGCCAGCAGCGCAGGGGGCGCGGGATCACCCCTCCACTTT
>TRBV6-2/TRBV6-3|few|TRBJ1-2|.
CASCVDGNYGYTF
TGTGCCAGCTGTGTGGACGGGAACTATGGCTACACCTTC
>TRBV10-3|.|TRBJ1-2|.
CAISDRSGQSYGYTF
TGTGCCATCAGTGATAGGTCGGGACAATCATATGGCTACACCTTC
>TRBV2|.|TRBJ1-2|TRBD1
CASSQDRAKYGYTF
TGTGCCAGCAGCCAGGACAGGGCAAAATATGGCTACACCTTC
>TRBV27|.|TRBJ2-1|TRBD2
CASSLLTSGGFSNEQFF
TGTGCCAGCAGTTTATTGACTAGCGGGGGGTTTTCGAATGAGCAGTTCTTC
>TRBV28|once|TRBJ2-7|TRBD1
CASSIDGWGQGTYEQYF
TGTGCCAGCAGTATCGACGGCTGGGGACAGGGAACCTACGAGCAGTACTTC
>TRBV7-9|.|TRBJ1-2|.
CASSTRQYSFYGYTF
TGTGCCAGCAGCACGCGACAATATTCTTTCTATGGCTACACCTTC
>TRBV4-3|.|TRBJ2-4|.
CASSQDRTGVGNIQYF
TGCGCCAGCAGCCAAGATCGGACGGGGGTTGGGAACATTCAGTACTTC
>TRBV27|few|TRBJ2-5|TRBD1
CASSLSNRGETQYF
TGTGCCAGCAGTTTATCCAACAGGGGGGAGACCCAGTACTTC
>TRBV7-8|.|TRBJ2-7|.
CASSLARTATYEQYF
TGTGCCAGCAGCTTAGCCCGGACAGCTACCTACGAGCAGTACTTC
>TRBV6-6|few|TRBJ1-5|TRBD1
CASSYSTGGSNQPQHF
TGTGCCAGCAGTTATTCGACAGGGGGGAGCAATCAGCCCCAGCATTTT
>TRBV20-1|.|TRBJ2-1|.
CSARRDTYNEQFF
TGCAGTGCTAGGCGGGACACATACAATGAGCAGTTCTTC
>TRBV4-1|.|TRBJ2-1|.
CASSLRDSTYNEQFF
TGCGCCAGCAGCCTCCGGGACTCCACGTACAATGAGCAGTTCTTC
>TRBV5-1|few|TRBJ1-2|TRBD1
CASSLASGQIYGYTF
TGCGCCAGCAGCTTGGCTTCGGGACAGATCTATGGCTACACCTTC
>TRBV5-1|.|TRBJ2-1|.
CASSLEVGEGDDNEQFF
TGCGCCAGCAGCTTGGAGGTGGGGGAAGGGGACGACAATGAGCAGTTCTTC
>TRBV20-1|.|TRBJ1-2|TRBD1
CSATIDRVGGYTF
TGCAGTGCAACCATCGACAGGGTGGGTGGCTACACCTTC
>TRBV2|.|TRBJ2-1|TRBD1
CASTPGQGGNEQFF
TGTGCCAGCACCCCGGGACAGGGGGGAAATGAGCAGTTCTTC
>TRBV12-3/TRBV12-4|.|TRBJ2-5|TRBD1
CASSPGTGVSEAQYF
TGTGCCAGCAGCCCCGGGACAGGGGTATCGGAGGCCCAGTACTTC
>TRBV7-3|few|TRBJ2-7|TRBD1
CASSLRDRDEQYF
TGTGCCAGCAGCTTAAGGGACAGGGACGAGCAGTACTTC
>TRBV5-1|.|TRBJ1-1|.
CASTRQAFF
TGCGCCAGCACCCGCCAGGCTTTCTTT
>TRBV5-1|.|TRBJ1-5|.
CASSFTGGNNQPQHF
TGCGCCAGCAGCTTCACGGGGGGGAACAATCAGCCCCAGCATTTT
>TRBV29-1|few|TRBJ2-1|.
CSVDRGTYYNEQFF
TGCAGCGTTGACCGGGGGACTTACTACAATGAGCAGTTCTTC
>TRBV11-2|few|TRBJ1-1|.
CASSPHYGAEAFF
TGTGCCAGCAGCCCCCACTATGGCGCTGAAGCTTTCTTT